This T cell receptor beta chain was identified during a study of cytomegalovirus exposure and HLA in healthy donors. Study findings and constraints: The TCR clusters that emerged in the first cohort tended, a later analysis found, to co-occur in the approximately 120 validation repertoires.

This CDR3 is 14 amino acids long. The germline V gene encodes CDR1 SGHVS and CDR2 FNYEAQ. V was trimmed by 2 bases and J by 4 bases, leaving 8 bases between them. As for this clone: The antigen remains undetermined.

Profiled with immunoSEQ multiplex PCR; TCRdb holds only in-frame clones, not every one. The data hold about 110,000 clones, with nearly 97% observed a single time. The receptor was isolated from a woman aged 18-35 years in good health and CMV-seronegative. The V gene is TRBV7-6, the J gene TRBJ1-4; D is unclear. The sequenced sample consisted of PBMCs. The CDR3 sequence: CASSLSQDNEKLFF. In DNA, the CDR3 is TGTGCCAGCAGCTTAAGTCAGGATAATGAAAAACTGTTTTTT.